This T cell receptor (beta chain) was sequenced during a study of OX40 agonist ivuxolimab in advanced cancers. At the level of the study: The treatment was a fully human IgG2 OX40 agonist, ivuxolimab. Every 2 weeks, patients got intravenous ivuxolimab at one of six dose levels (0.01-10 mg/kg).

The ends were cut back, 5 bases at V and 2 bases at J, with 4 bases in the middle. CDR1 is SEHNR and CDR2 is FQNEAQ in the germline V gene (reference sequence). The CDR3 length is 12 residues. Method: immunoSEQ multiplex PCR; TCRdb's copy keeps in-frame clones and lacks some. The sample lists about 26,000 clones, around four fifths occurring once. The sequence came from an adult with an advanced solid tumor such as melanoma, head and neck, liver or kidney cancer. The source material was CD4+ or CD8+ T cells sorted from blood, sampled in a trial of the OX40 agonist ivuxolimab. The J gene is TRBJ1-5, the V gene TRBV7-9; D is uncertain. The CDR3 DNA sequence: TGTGCCAGCAGCCGGGGCAATCAGCCCCAGCATTTT. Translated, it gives CASSRGNQPQHF. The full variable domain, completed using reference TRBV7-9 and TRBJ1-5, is DTGVSQNPRHKITKRGQNVTFRCDPISEHNRLYWYRQTLGQGPEFLTYFQNEAQLEKSRLLSDRFSAERPKGSFSTLEIQRTEQGDSAMYLCASSRGNQPQHFGDGTRLSIL.